The 7 T cell receptor beta chains below come from one sample, sequenced in a study of shared clonotypes between healthy human individuals. TCRdb's copy holds only in-frame clones and misses some; the assay was immunoSEQ multiplex PCR. The data hold over 400,000 clones, with approximately 94% observed a single time. The sample comprised naive CD4+ T cells sorted from blood. Subset reported: CD45RA+ positively selected. Every receptor here comes from a woman aged 30 to 39 in good health.

This sequence joins TRBV4-1 and TRBJ1-2; D not certain. From germline, CDR1 is MGHRA and CDR2 YSYEKL. The CDR3 length is 14 residues. V dropped 2 bases and J dropped 8 bases, with 15 bases sitting between them. This chain's CDR3 is CASSQPGRGYGYTF. The DNA for the CDR3 is TGCGCCAGCAGCCAACCGGGGAGAGGTTACGGCTACACCTTC.

The genes are TRBV7-3 and TRBJ1-1, with a weak D call TRBD1 (6 bases). Per germline, CDR1 SGHTA and CDR2 FQGTGA. The CDR3 is made up of 15 amino acids. The germline V and J ends were trimmed by 3 bases and 4 bases, with 15 bases remaining between them. The CDR3 spells CASSLSPGAGTEAFF. The CDR3 DNA reads TGTGCCAGCAGCTTGTCCCCAGGGGCGGGCACTGAAGCTTTCTTT.

This CDR3 reads CASSQQASGRTYNEQFF. The CDR3 DNA is TGCGCCAGCAGCCAACAGGCTAGCGGGAGGACTTACAATGAGCAGTTCTTC. The chain recombines TRBV4-1 with TRBJ2-1; 11 bases align to TRBD2. From germline, CDR1 is MGHRA and CDR2 YSYEKL. V dropped 2 bases and J dropped 4; count of bases not matched to a gene: 7. The CDR3 totals 17 residues.

This sequence joins TRBV28 and TRBJ2-7, with D maybe TRBD1 (5 bases). This CDR3 contains 16 residues. Trimming removed 4 bases at V and 4 bases at J, with 20 bases between. Germline CDR1 MDHEN, CDR2 SYDVKM. The CDR3 DNA sequence: TGTGCCAGCAGTTCCCTGCTCCCCAGAAGGGGTTACGAGCAGTACTTC. Amino acids: CASSSLLPRRGYEQYF.

The genes are TRBV7-2 and TRBJ2-1; TRBD2 matches 12 bases. After removal of 0 bases from V and 7 bases from J, the junction contained 7 bases not matched to a gene. The germline V gene has CDR1 SGHTA and CDR2 FQGNSA. This CDR3 region has 17 residues. CDR3 in DNA: TGTGCCAGCAGCTTAGCCGTAACTAGCGGGAGGTTAAATGAGCAGTTCTTC. This codes for CASSLAVTSGRLNEQFF.

This sequence joins TRBV18 and TRBJ1-5, with D possibly TRBD1 on 6 matching bases. Between the trimmed V and J ends, which lost 4 bases and 5 bases, there was a span of 12 bases. Germline lookup yields CDR1 KGHSH and CDR2 LQKENI. The CDR3 consists of 14 residues. CDR3 sequence (DNA): TGTGCCAGCTCACTCCGGGACAACGATCAGCCCCAGCATTTT. It translates to CASSLRDNDQPQHF.

This clone has a single count. This chain joins TRBV7-8 and TRBJ2-5, with 8 bases identical to TRBD1. The CDR3 covers 14 residues. Germline V gene sequence: CDR1 SGHVS, CDR2 FQNEAQ. Germline trimming cut 0 bases from V and 6 bases from J; bases unmatched to any gene: 3. The CDR3, as DNA: TGTGCCAGCAGCTTAGCCCAGGGGGCGAAGACCCAGTACTTC. This encodes CASSLAQGAKTQYF.